The clone carrying this TCR beta chain was seen just once. What it binds is unknown. This entry is derived from a study of shared clonotypes between healthy human individuals. Sequencing was performed with immunoSEQ multiplex PCR; in TCRdb, only in-frame clones are kept and a portion is missing. The profile covers about 110,000 clones, with 67% appearing a single time and approximately 25% taken by the ten largest. The V gene's germline CDR1 is MNHNS and CDR2 SASEGT. Losses at the gene ends were 6 bases for V and 9 bases for J; bases not matched to a gene: 9. The CDR3 is 15 amino acids. Whole-study findings and limits: Across subsets, estimated richness was generally greater for naive than for memory populations.

The sample taken for sequencing was memory CD8+ T cells sorted from blood. Sample subset: CD45RO+ cells pooled with CCR7-negative TemRA cells. The genes are TRBV6-1 and TRBJ2-1; 12 bases are shared with TRBD2. This clonotype was sampled from a woman between 25 and 40 years old in good health. CDR3 amino acids: CASRELAGGLAEQFF. The CDR3 region has the DNA TGTGCCAGCAGGGAACTAGCGGGAGGTTTGGCTGAGCAGTTCTTC.